This TCR beta chain is drawn from a study of blood T cells in healthy people across ages. Through a sample-barcoded 5' primer and a J-beta primer mix, a second PCR was run for roughly 6 to 11 cycles. TCRdb re-analysed the 5' RACE reads in MiXCR, keeping a single row per CDR3 protein. The table has 800,000 to 950,000 distinct CDR3 sequences, almost 30% seen once; the top ten hold roughly 10%. In germline, CDR1 is SGHRS, CDR2 YFSETQ. The CDR3 runs 12 residues. These data were likewise used in another study, on T cells of mothers and their children.

The clonotype was recovered from a woman aged 40 to 50 in good health. Material for sequencing was blood. The chain links TRBV5-1 to TRBJ2-1; 8 bases match TRBD1. The last part of the DNA fits TRBJ2-7 better; the J call may be wrong. The CDR3 region is CASGSGQGEQYF. The CDR3 region has the DNA TGCGCCAGCGGCAGCGGACAGGGTGAGCAGTACTTC.